This TCR beta chain was sequenced during a study of T cell repertoires in cytomegalovirus infection. The germline gives CDR1 SGHTA, CDR2 FQGNSA. Trimming cost V 5 bases and J 3 bases, with 12 bases left between them. The CDR3 covers 14 residues. This clonotype came up many times. MiXCR, applied by TCRdb to the reads, yields one record per CDR3 protein. The table includes approximately 500,000 distinct CDR3 sequences, 11% detected once. The rearrangement links TRBV7-2 to TRBJ2-3, with D tentatively TRBD2 (5 bases). This TCR came from a human donor in good health (CMV status not recorded). Some clones in this sample may be carry-over from other donors' samples. The sequenced sample was PBMCs. This CDR3 is CASSPEGWTDTQYF. CDR3 coding DNA: TGTGCCAGCAGCCCCGAGGGCTGGACAGATACGCAGTATTTT.